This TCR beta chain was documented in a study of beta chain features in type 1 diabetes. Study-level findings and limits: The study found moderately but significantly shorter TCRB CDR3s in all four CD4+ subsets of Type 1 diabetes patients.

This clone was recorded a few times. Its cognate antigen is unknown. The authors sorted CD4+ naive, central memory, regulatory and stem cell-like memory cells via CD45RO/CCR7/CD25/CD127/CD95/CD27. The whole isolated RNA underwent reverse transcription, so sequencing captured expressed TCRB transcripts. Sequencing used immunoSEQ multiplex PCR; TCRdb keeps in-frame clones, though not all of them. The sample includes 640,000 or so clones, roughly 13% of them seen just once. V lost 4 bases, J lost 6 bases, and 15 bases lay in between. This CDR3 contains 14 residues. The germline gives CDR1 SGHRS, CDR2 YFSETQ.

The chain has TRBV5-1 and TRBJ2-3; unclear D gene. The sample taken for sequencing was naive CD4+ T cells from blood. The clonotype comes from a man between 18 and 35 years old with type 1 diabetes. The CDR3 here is CASSPGRMMDTQYF. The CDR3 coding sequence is TGCGCCAGCAGCCCGGGTAGGATGATGGATACGCAGTATTTT.